This TCR beta chain originates from a study of blood T cell repertoires in COVID-19 (dated by TCRdb to the early 2020s). Context from the whole study: The collaborator samples originated in the United States, Italy and Spain and spanned the acute and convalescent phases of COVID-19. The material from the prospective study consisted of cDNA or gDNA derived from T cells, B-cell-depleted T cells, or PBMCs. Subjects who had been exposed to COVID-19, were actively infected with it, or had recovered from it provided the deeply sampled blood TCRbeta repertoires that made up the dataset. The repertoires were released in a freely available public database meant as a resource for research on the immune response to SARS-CoV-2. The samples were drawn from two sources: the first 160 participants of the ongoing ImmuneRACE study, and 950 to 1,500 subjects contributed by 6 global collaborators. Nearly every sample came with metadata listing a de-identified subject ID, COVID-19 status, age in years and sex. Where HLA class I and class II types were available, the types were taken from metadata supplied by the sample provider, not from assay-based typing.

TCRbeta CDR3 regions were amplified from genomic DNA by means of the immunoSEQ Assay, a bias-controlled multiplex PCR. The paper's data handling went like this. Within the assay, amplification of reference gene primers was used to estimate how many nucleated cells each sample contained. Sequence reads were collapsed and filtered to measure the absolute abundance of every unique TCRbeta CDR3 rearrangement. For each sample, productive Simpson clonality was calculated by taking the square root of Simpson's diversity index across productive rearrangements. TCRdb mirrors the immuneACCESS table, restricted to in-frame sequences. Some clones are absent from its copies; in checked studies, under half trace to an unresolved V gene, and the reason for the others is unknown. The DNA was the basis for D and trimming; V, J and clone size are from that table. The sample yields roughly 39,000 clones; roughly nine tenths were counted once. Approximately 6% of the sample is in the top ten clones.

CDR1 and CDR2 are drawn from the germline V gene (reference sequence): LNHDA, SQIVND. V and J lose 0 bases and 0 bases, and a span of 6 bases separates them. The CDR3, cysteine through phenylalanine, is 16 amino acids long. Kept here is only the CDR3 DNA, which spans 48 bases and is read in frame from base 1. With regard to this clone: The clone's antigen remains unknown. Nothing much larger sits one base from this clone, and base qualities are not available.

The research as a whole found: Clinical and demographic metadata were provided uncurated, with the amount varying by source and participant.

The collaborating institutions used their own protocols to collect whole blood in K2EDTA tubes. For TCRbeta analysis, collaborators shipped samples as frozen whole blood, isolated PBMCs, or DNA extracted from either of those sample types. The rearrangement joined TRBV19 to TRBJ2-6; no confident D gene assignment can be made. The sample consisted of peripheral blood. The sequence derives from a human donor in a cohort sampled during active COVID-19. The DNA reads TGTGCCAGTAGTATAGATGGCAGCTCTGGGGCCAACGTCCTGACTTTC. Its protein product is CASSIDGSSGANVLTF.